The 10 T cell receptor beta chains below were found in one sample sequenced in a study of T-cell reconstitution after alpha-beta-depleted transplantation in children. A library of TCRbeta sequences, prepared with unique molecular identifiers, was generated. TCRdb redid the calling of the PCR reads with MiXCR, one entry per CDR3 protein. Of roughly 310,000 distinct CDR3 sequences listed, more than 20% are singletons. This material consisted of PBMCs, mostly from graft donor cells, taken 180 days after TCRalphabeta/CD19-depleted stem cell transplant. All receptors come from a male patient aged 10 to 17 who had a stem cell transplant for acute lymphoblastic leukemia, so the T cells may come from the graft donor.

The chain uses TRBV12-3 or TRBV12-4 and TRBJ1-5, with D possibly TRBD1 on 6 matching bases. V was pared by 7 bases and J by 7 bases, with 20 bases between. The CDR3 is made up of 15 amino acids. As DNA, the CDR3 is TGTGCCAGCACCGCCTCCCCTAGGGGGAGACAGCCCCAGCATTTT. It codes for CASTASPRGRQPQHF.

The chain recombines TRBV20-1 with TRBJ2-2; tentatively, D is TRBD1 or TRBD2 (7 bases each). CDR1 is DFQATT and CDR2 is SNEGSKA in the germline V gene (reference sequence). V lost 4 bases to trimming and J lost 4 bases, with 16 bases between them. This CDR3 comprises 15 residues. For the CDR3, the DNA is TGCAGTGCTACTCAGGGGGGGCTGCCCACCGGGGAGCTGTTTTTT. The encoded protein is CSATQGGLPTGELFF.

This clonotype was picked up one time. The chain joins TRBV12-3 or TRBV12-4 to TRBJ1-6, with D tentatively TRBD1 (5 bases). V was cut by 6 bases and J by 7 bases, with 13 bases left in between. The CDR3 covers 14 residues. This chain's CDR3 is CASRQGYGNSPLHF. The CDR3 DNA reads as TGTGCCAGCAGGCAGGGTTACGGCAATTCACCCCTCCACTTT.

In its sample, this clonotype was seen a few times. This chain links TRBV29-1 with TRBJ1-2; 11 nucleotides match TRBD1. Germline assignment: CDR1 SQVTM and CDR2 ANQGSEA. The CDR3 is 16 amino acids. The ends lost 7 bases at V and 6 bases at J; junction bases unmatched: 16. The CDR3 DNA reads TGCAGCGCCTTGGACAGGGGGCGGAATCCCTATAATGGCTACACCTTC. Translating gives CSALDRGRNPYNGYTF.

This clonotype was counted between two and nine times. V and J are TRBV30 and TRBJ1-1; a possible D gene is TRBD1 (6 bases). Looked up from germline, CDR1 is GTSNPN and CDR2 is SVGIG (reference sequence). The CDR3 extends over 14 amino acids. The V gene lost 4 bases and the J gene lost 3 bases, with 15 bases spanning the gap. The CDR3: CAWTKGNRDTEAFF. The CDR3 region has the DNA TGTGCCTGGACTAAAGGAAACAGGGACACTGAAGCTTTCTTT.

The chain has TRBV6-5 and TRBJ2-7; no reliable D call. Trimming cost V 0 bases and J 5 bases, with 11 bases left between them. Germline assignment: CDR1 MNHEY and CDR2 SVGAGI. The CDR3 totals 14 residues. In DNA form, the CDR3 reads TGTGCCAGCAGTTACTCAATCGGATCTAACGAGCAGTACTTC. Protein product: CASSYSIGSNEQYF.

The chain is built from TRBV6-5 and TRBJ2-7, with D uncertain. Germline V gene lookup returns CDR1 MNHEY and CDR2 SVGAGI. The CDR3 loop spans 13 amino acids. V was clipped by 2 bases and J by 1 base, with 6 bases between them. The CDR3 region has the DNA TGTGCCAGCAGTTACGGCTTTTCCTACGAGCAGTACTTC. It translates to CASSYGFSYEQYF.

This clonotype has more than one count but fewer than ten. V and J are TRBV25-1 and TRBJ1-6, with TRBD1 as a possible D gene (6 bases). This CDR3 region has 14 residues. CDR1 is MGHDK and CDR2 is SYGVNS in the germline V gene. V lost 2 bases and J 8 bases, leaving 10 bases between the germline ends. The CDR3 DNA reads TGTGCCAGCAGTGAAGGCCAGGGGTATTCACCCCTCCACTTT. It codes for CASSEGQGYSPLHF.

This clonotype has a count of ten or more. Germline and junction disagree at one end, which may indicate a read error. The chain uses TRBV5-1 and TRBJ2-7; D unclear. This CDR3 spans 13 amino acids. Germline V lookup: CDR1 SGHRS, CDR2 YFSETQ. The CDR3 region is CASSLARSYEQYF. The CDR3 nucleotides are TGTGCCAGCAGTTTAGCCCGTTCCTACGAGCAGTACTTC. The whole variable domain, remainder taken from reference TRBV5-1 and TRBJ2-7, is KAGVTQTPRYLIKTRGQQVTLSCSPISGHRSVSWYQQTPGQGLQFLFEYFSETQRNKGNFPGRFSGRQFSNSRSEMNVSTLELGDSALYLCASSLARSYEQYFGPGTRLTVT.

This clonotype has more than one count but fewer than ten. The chain employs TRBV12-3 or TRBV12-4 and TRBJ2-7; 12 nucleotides line up with TRBD2. This CDR3 contains 15 residues. The V gene end was trimmed by 4 bases and the J gene end by 6 bases; junction bases not matched to a gene: 7. The CDR3 DNA reads as TGTGCCAGCAGTTCCCCGGGACTAGCGGGTCTCGAGCAGTACTTC. Its translation: CASSSPGLAGLEQYF.